Presented here are 21 T cell receptor beta chains from one specimen sequenced in a study of OX40 agonist ivuxolimab in advanced cancers. Libraries came from the immunoSEQ multiplex PCR assay. The clones in this table, taken by TCRdb from immuneACCESS, are in-frame only. Not every clone is retained; where verified, under half of the shortfall comes from an unresolved V gene, and the cause of the rest is unknown. The sample table shows tens of thousands of clones, and 75% to 90% are seen once. The ten largest clones capture roughly 30% of the sample. This specimen consisted of CD4+ or CD8+ T cells sorted from blood, obtained in a trial of the OX40 agonist ivuxolimab. The receptors shown here come from an adult with an advanced solid tumor such as melanoma, head and neck, liver or kidney cancer.

The chain joins TRBV29-1 to TRBJ2-7; 8 bases match TRBD1. V dropped 4 bases and J dropped 0; count of bases not matched to a gene: 5. This CDR3 spans 14 amino acids. CDR1 SQVTM and CDR2 ANQGSEA come from the germline V gene. CDR3 loop: CSVGQGSSSYEQYF. The CDR3 coding sequence is TGCAGCGTTGGACAGGGGTCCAGCTCCTACGAGCAGTACTTC.

Comment on this clone: A junction end diverges from the germline sequence, so it may reflect a read error. V is TRBV14 and J is TRBJ1-6; D gene unclear. Germline CDR1 reads SGHDN; CDR2 reads FVKESK. CDR3 size: 11 residues. The chain's CDR3 is CASSQDSPLHF. For the CDR3, the DNA is TGTGCCAGCAGCCAAGATTCCCCCCTCCACTTT.

CDR3 DNA: TGTGCCAGCAGCTTGCGGGAAACCGGGGAGCTGTTTTTT. Translated, it gives CASSLRETGELFF. The chain carries TRBV11-3 and TRBJ2-2, with D possibly TRBD2 on 6 matching bases. This CDR3 spans 13 amino acids. V was shortened by 3 bases and J by 5 bases, with 7 bases between the two germline ends. Germline V gene data show CDR1 as SGHNT and CDR2 as YENEEA.

The chain links TRBV7-8 to TRBJ2-3; D is unresolved. The CDR3 is made up of 13 amino acids. Germline CDR1 SGHVS, CDR2 FQNEAQ. V lost 1 base and J lost 4, with 6 bases in between. CDR3 coding DNA: TGTGCCAGCAGCTTAGTTCAGGCAGATACGCAGTATTTT. Translated: CASSLVQADTQYF.

This clone is a singleton in its sample. This chain connects TRBV2 to TRBJ2-3; TRBD1 matches 9 bases. Per the germline V gene, CDR1 is SNHLY and CDR2 is FYNNEI. V was pared by 11 bases and J by 7 bases, with 22 bases of the junction left unmatched. This CDR3 spans 17 amino acids. The CDR3 coding sequence is TGTGCCGGACAGGGGTCGACGGGTTTCAAAGTTTCATATACGCAGTATTTT. It specifies CAGQGSTGFKVSYTQYF.

The chain uses TRBV7-9 and TRBJ2-6, with 7 bases that match TRBD2. The CDR3 has 18 amino acids. With 4 bases clipped from V and 0 bases from J, the junction kept 9 bases outside the gene matches. The germline gives CDR1 SEHNR, CDR2 FQNEAQ (reference sequence). The CDR3 loop is CASSSRWGRGSGANVLTF. The CDR3 DNA reads as TGTGCCAGCAGCTCCCGGTGGGGGAGGGGCTCTGGGGCCAACGTCCTGACTTTC. The full variable domain, completed using reference TRBV7-9 and TRBJ2-6, is DTGVSQNPRHKITKRGQNVTFRCDPISEHNRLYWYRQTLGQGPEFLTYFQNEAQLEKSRLLSDRFSAERPKGSFSTLEIQRTEQGDSAMYLCASSSRWGRGSGANVLTFGAGSRLTVL.

The gene calls are TRBV7-9 and TRBJ2-3; weak D call: TRBD2 (6 bases). The germline V and J ends were trimmed by 8 bases and 2 bases, with 17 bases remaining between them. The CDR3 contains 15 residues. CDR1 and CDR2 from the germline V gene are SEHNR and FQNEAQ (reference sequence). Written as DNA, the CDR3 is TGTGCCAGCCCCTCCGGCCAGCGGGCCACAGATACGCAGTATTTT. Translating gives CASPSGQRATDTQYF.

This clone has a handful of counts. At the DNA level, this CDR3 is encoded by other sequences in the same sample as well. The V and J genes are TRBV7-9 and TRBJ2-5, with TRBD2 matching over 7 bases. The CDR3 runs to 14 residues. The V segment lost 3 bases and the J segment 1 base; nucleotides outside the gene matches: 2. Germline V gene lookup returns CDR1 SEHNR and CDR2 FQNEAQ (reference sequence). DNA of the CDR3: TGTGCCAGCAGCTTTGGGGGGGGCCAAGAGACCCAGTACTTC. Its protein product is CASSFGGGQETQYF.

The chain carries TRBV28 and TRBJ2-5; D possibly corresponds to TRBD1 (6 bases). The J call may be faulty, since TRBJ2-7 better matches the DNA end. Looked up from germline, CDR1 is MDHEN and CDR2 is SYDVKM. The CDR3 consists of 12 residues. This CDR3 reads CASSEQGYEQYF. The CDR3 coding sequence is TGTGCCAGCAGCGAACAGGGTTACGAGCAGTACTTC.

The V call is TRBV7-2, the J call TRBJ2-5; 8 nucleotides line up with TRBD2. The junction had 4 bases not matched to a gene; V was cut back by 5 bases and J by 5 bases. CDR1 and CDR2 (germline): SGHTA, FQGNSA. This CDR3 contains 13 residues. The CDR3: CASSRGGLETQYF. The CDR3 nucleotides are TGTGCCAGCAGCCGGGGGGGCCTGGAGACCCAGTACTTC. Based on the CDR3 plus reference TRBV7-2 and TRBJ2-5, the full variable domain is GAGVSQSPSNKVTEKGKDVELRCDPISGHTALYWYRQSLGQGLEFLIYFQGNSAPDKSGLPSDRFSAERTGGSVSTLTIQRTQQEDSAVYLCASSRGGLETQYFGPGTRLLVL.

The rearrangement joins TRBV7-8 to TRBJ2-3; D is undetermined. The CDR3 contains 12 residues. Germline V lookup: CDR1 SGHVS, CDR2 FQNEAQ. V lost 1 base to trimming and J lost 5 bases, with 4 bases between them. The DNA of the CDR3 is TGTGCCAGCAGCTTAGGGGAAGATACGCAGTATTTT. The encoded protein is CASSLGEDTQYF.

The chain joins TRBV5-6 to TRBJ2-3; weak D call: TRBD2 (5 bases). The V gene lost 4 bases and the J gene lost 0 bases, with 15 bases spanning the gap. CDR3 length: 16 residues. Per the germline V gene, CDR1 is SGHDT and CDR2 is YYEEEE. CDR3 nucleotide sequence: TGTGCCAGCAGCCCACTAGGGAAGCCTAGCACAGATACGCAGTATTTT. Its translation is CASSPLGKPSTDTQYF.

This rearrangement joins TRBV6-6 to TRBJ1-4, with a possible D match to TRBD1 (5 bases). V lost 2 bases to trimming and J lost 3 bases, with 10 bases between them. Germline CDR1 reads MNHNY; CDR2 reads SVGAGI (reference sequence). The CDR3 length is 15 residues. CDR3 nucleotide sequence: TGTGCCAGCAGTTACCCGGGGGAGTCTAATGAAAAACTGTTTTTT. This codes for CASSYPGESNEKLFF.

The rearrangement joins TRBV7-2 to TRBJ1-4, with 7 bases lining up with TRBD1. Germline V lookup: CDR1 SGHTA, CDR2 FQGNSA. After removal of 3 bases from V and 9 bases from J, the junction contained 7 bases not matched to a gene. The CDR3 is 14 residues long. The CDR3 DNA reads TGTGCCAGCAGCTTTGGGCAGGGACAGCAAAAACTGTTTTTT. Protein sequence: CASSFGQGQQKLFF.

In this sample, this clone is large. The rearrangement joins TRBV7-8 to TRBJ2-7; 15 positions agree with TRBD2. In germline, CDR1 is SGHVS, CDR2 FQNEAQ. This CDR3 spans 18 amino acids. V was clipped by 5 bases and J by 0 bases; unmatched bases: 8. The CDR3 protein is CASSPRTSGGASSYEQYF. The CDR3 coding sequence is TGTGCCAGCAGCCCCCGGACTAGCGGGGGGGCCAGCTCCTACGAGCAGTACTTC.

V and J are TRBV29-1 and TRBJ1-1; D possibly corresponds to TRBD1 (5 bases). Germline V gives CDR1 SQVTM, CDR2 ANQGSEA. CDR3 length: 14 amino acids. The ends were cut back, 7 bases at V and 2 bases at J, with 17 bases in the middle. The CDR3 spells CSANKGFFNTEAFF. The CDR3 DNA reads TGCAGCGCCAATAAGGGGTTCTTCAACACTGAAGCTTTCTTT.

The CDR3, as DNA: TGTGCCAGTAGTATTGTAGGGCGGAACAATGAGCAGTTCTTC. Protein product: CASSIVGRNNEQFF. The chain links TRBV19 to TRBJ2-1, with D hard to call. CDR3 length: 14 residues. Trimming stripped 3 bases from V and 5 bases from J, with 11 bases between. Germline-derived CDR1 and CDR2 are LNHDA and SQIVND (reference sequence). Drawing the rest from reference TRBV19 and TRBJ2-1, the complete variable domain is DGGITQSPKYLFRKEGQNVTLSCEQNLNHDAMYWYRQDPGQGLRLIYYSQIVNDFQKGDIAEGYSVSREKKESFPLTVTSAQKNPTAFYLCASSIVGRNNEQFFGPGTRLTVL.

The chain uses TRBV5-4 and TRBJ1-1, with 9 bases lining up with TRBD1. The germline gives CDR1 SGHNT, CDR2 YYREEE (reference sequence). The CDR3 extends over 14 amino acids. Trimming at V came to 4 bases and at J to 5 bases, leaving 6 bases not matched to a gene. DNA of the CDR3: TGTGCCAGCAGCACCACAGGGGGCTATACTGAAGCTTTCTTT. Amino acids: CASSTTGGYTEAFF.

V is TRBV30 and J is TRBJ1-3; D gene uncertain. V lost 4 bases to trimming and J lost 0 bases, with 10 bases between them. This CDR3 has 14 residues. Germline V lookup: CDR1 GTSNPN, CDR2 SVGIG (reference sequence). For the CDR3, the DNA is TGTGCCTGGATTCGGCGGACCTCTGGAAACACCATATATTTT. Amino acids: CAWIRRTSGNTIYF.

The chain uses TRBV19 and TRBJ2-7; D may be TRBD1 (6 bases). The CDR3 runs to 15 residues. Trimming cost V 4 bases and J 2 bases, with 15 bases left between them. Germline CDR1 LNHDA, CDR2 SQIVND (reference sequence). Written as DNA, the CDR3 is TGTGCCAGTAGTACCTCGACAGGAGCGGCCTACGAGCAGTACTTC. Its translation: CASSTSTGAAYEQYF.

The CDR3 sequence: CASSPPGQGSYEQYF. The CDR3 DNA is TGTGCCAGCAGCCCTCCGGGACAGGGGTCCTACGAGCAGTACTTC. The J gene is TRBJ2-7, the V gene TRBV11-1; 10 bases map to TRBD1. After removal of 5 bases from V and 1 base from J, the junction contained 5 bases not matched to a gene. This CDR3 region has 15 residues. Germline loops: CDR1 SGHAT, CDR2 FQDESV (reference sequence).